The 6 T cell receptor beta chains in this list originate from one sample, sequenced in a study of metastatic and nonmetastatic thyroid tumors. TCRdb re-called clones from the PCR reads using MiXCR. Seen here are some 93,000 clones, roughly 12% observed once, and the top ten hold over 9%. Treatment of any kind had been given to no patient before thyroid surgery. Sequences were obtained from blood. The receptor set was obtained from a female donor with papillary thyroid cancer or a benign thyroid nodule (not recorded which). Some clones in this sample may be carry-over from other donors' samples.

This clone has ten or more counts. The rearrangement joins TRBV20-1 to TRBJ1-4; D is ambiguous. CDR1 DFQATT and CDR2 SNEGSKA come from the germline V gene (reference sequence). Trimming removed 8 bases from V and 0 bases from J, with 10 bases in between. This CDR3 spans 13 amino acids. The CDR3 DNA reads as TGCAGTCCACACACGGCAACTAATGAAAAACTGTTTTTT. This gives the protein CSPHTATNEKLFF.

This clone was picked up many times. The genes are TRBV5-5 and TRBJ2-5; tentatively, D is TRBD1 (6 bases). The CDR3 totals 15 residues. V was pared by 3 bases and J by 5 bases, with 17 bases between. CDR1 is SGHKS and CDR2 is YYEKEE in the germline V gene (reference sequence). DNA for the CDR3: TGTGCCAGCAGCTCCGCCCCTACAGGGCAGGAGACCCAGTACTTC. Protein sequence: CASSSAPTGQETQYF.

Many counts were recorded for this clone. The V call is TRBV25-1, the J call TRBJ2-5; 11 bases agree with TRBD1. This CDR3 region has 15 residues. Germline V gene sequence: CDR1 MGHDK, CDR2 SYGVNS. J gave up 4 bases and V 5 bases, and 6 bases lay outside the gene matches. CDR3: CASSMGQGGGETQYF. DNA for the CDR3: TGTGCCAGCAGTATGGGACAGGGGGGAGGAGAGACCCAGTACTTC.

The genes are TRBV20-1 and TRBJ1-5, with no clear D. The CDR3 is made up of 13 amino acids. Looked up from germline, CDR1 is DFQATT and CDR2 is SNEGSKA (reference sequence). Trimming removed 3 bases from V and 8 bases from J, with 14 bases in between. CDR3 DNA: TGCAGTGCTAGTATCCTGCGGACGGAGCCCCAGCATTTT. This codes for CSASILRTEPQHF.

In its sample, this clone was seen many times. The CDR3 DNA sequence: TGTGCCAGCGGAAAACTAGCGGACAATGAGCAGTTCTTC. Translation gives CASGKLADNEQFF. The chain couples TRBV2 to TRBJ2-1; 8 bases are shared with TRBD2. The CDR3 extends over 13 amino acids. Looked up from germline, CDR1 is SNHLY and CDR2 is FYNNEI. The junction had 5 bases not matched to a gene; V was cut back by 8 bases and J by 5 bases.

This clone was seen ten or more times. The CDR3 coding sequence is TGTGCCAGCAGATCCTTAGCGGGAGCGAGTTCTTCCTACAATGAGCAGTTCTTC. Translation: CASRSLAGASSSYNEQFF. The chain joins TRBV6-5 to TRBJ2-1, with 9 positions matching TRBD2. V shed 6 bases and J 1 base; nucleotides not matched to a gene: 13. Germline CDR1 is MNHEY and CDR2 is SVGAGI. CDR3 length: 18 amino acids.